This is a list of T cell receptor beta chains from one sample in a study of TIL therapy for anti-PD-1-resistant metastatic lung cancer. The protocol was immunoSEQ multiplex PCR, while the TCRdb copy is restricted to in-frame clones and leaves out a portion. This sample has about 32,000 clones, with about 70% found just once. Sequenced here: blood, sampled at baseline. These receptors originate from a woman between 30 and 80 years old with non-small cell lung cancer. Both conserved end residues are part of each CDR3. The order of the fields is D gene, J gene, V gene, clone size, CDR3 protein, CDR3 DNA. A D gene is named only where the DNA matches it firmly. Expanded clones are given a class, and other clones once, few, many or no size at all.

>NA|TRBJ2-7|TRBV19|NA
CASSGPLAYEQYF
TGTGCCAGTAGTGGGCCCTTGGCCTACGAGCAGTACTTC
>NA|TRBJ2-7|TRBV7-8|NA
CASSLASRGVDEQYF
TGTGCCAGCAGCTTAGCATCCAGGGGGGTCGACGAGCAGTACTTC
>NA|TRBJ2-5|TRBV25-1|NA
CASSDRWALNKETQYF
TGTGCCAGCAGTGATCGCTGGGCACTCAACAAAGAGACCCAGTACTTC
>TRBD1|TRBJ1-1|TRBV29-1|few
CSVELTGRTEAFF
TGCAGCGTTGAATTGACAGGGCGGACTGAAGCTTTCTTT
>NA|TRBJ2-5|TRBV18|few
CASSPTGTETQYF
TGTGCCAGCTCACCCACGGGGACGGAGACCCAGTACTTC
>TRBD2|TRBJ2-1|TRBV4-2|NA
CASSQGSGTGYNEQFF
TGTGCCAGCAGCCAAGGTAGCGGGACTGGGTACAATGAGCAGTTCTTC
>NA|TRBJ1-1|TRBV15|NA
CATSRGGAMNTEAFF
TGTGCCACCAGCAGAGGGGGGGCGATGAACACTGAAGCTTTCTTT
>NA|TRBJ2-7|TRBV5-4|NA
CASSFGTWTYEQYF
TGTGCCAGCAGCTTTGGGACATGGACCTACGAGCAGTACTTC
>TRBD1|TRBJ2-3|TRBV6-4|NA
CASRTDRGQDTQYF
TGTGCCAGCAGAACGGACAGGGGGCAAGATACGCAGTATTTT
>TRBD1|TRBJ2-3|TRBV6-5|NA
CASSDRGTDTQYF
TGTGCCAGCAGCGACAGGGGCACAGATACGCAGTATTTT
>TRBD2|TRBJ2-3|TRBV11-2|NA
CASSLGGGPDTQYF
TGTGCCAGCAGTCTCGGGGGGGGTCCAGATACGCAGTATTTT
>NA|TRBJ2-5|TRBV5-1|few
CASSLNLETQYF
TGCGCCAGCAGCTTGAATTTGGAGACCCAGTACTTC
>TRBD1|TRBJ1-5|TRBV6-6|NA
CASREDRANQPQHF
TGTGCCAGCAGAGAGGACAGGGCCAATCAGCCCCAGCATTTT
>NA|TRBJ2-1|TRBV7-9|NA
CASSPGTESYNEQFF
TGTGCCAGCAGCCCAGGGACGGAGAGCTACAATGAGCAGTTCTTC
>NA|TRBJ2-1|TRBV5-1|once
CASSGGSDEQFF
TGCGCCAGCAGCGGAGGTTCGGATGAGCAGTTCTTC
>NA|TRBJ2-7|TRBV19|NA
CASSMGSAYEQYF
TGTGCCAGTAGTATGGGGTCAGCCTACGAGCAGTACTTC
>NA|TRBJ2-7|TRBV6-5|NA
CASSYGAKENEQYF
TGTGCCAGCAGTTACGGGGCGAAGGAGAACGAGCAGTACTTC
>TRBD1|TRBJ2-1|TRBV6-5|NA
CASRRNLTGANEQFF
TGTGCCAGCAGGAGAAACTTGACAGGGGCCAATGAGCAGTTCTTC
>TRBD1|TRBJ1-2|TRBV11-2|NA
CASSPQGLANYGYTF
TGTGCCAGCAGCCCACAGGGGTTGGCTAACTATGGCTACACCTTC
>NA|TRBJ1-1|TRBV6-6|NA
CASSYHGEDAFF
TGTGCCAGCAGTTACCATGGGGAGGACGCTTTCTTT
>TRBD1|TRBJ1-5|TRBV6-6|NA
CASSDRAPIAQHF
TGTGCCAGCAGTGACAGGGCACCAATAGCCCAGCATTTT
>NA|TRBJ1-5|TRBV18|NA
CASSLVDDQPQHF
TGTGCCAGCTCACTAGTTGACGATCAGCCCCAGCATTTT
>NA|TRBJ2-7|TRBV7-9|few
CASGDNYEQYF
TGTGCCAGCGGTGACAACTACGAGCAGTACTTC
>TRBD1|TRBJ2-7|TRBV29-1|few
CSVDLRDSYEQYF
TGCAGCGTTGACCTCCGGGACAGCTACGAGCAGTACTTC
>NA|TRBJ1-2|TRBV30|NA
CAWSVYQGGYTF
TGTGCCTGGAGTGTATACCAGGGCGGCTACACCTTC
>NA|TRBJ2-1|TRBV19|NA
CASSIALGGSTEQFF
TGTGCCAGTAGTATAGCCCTAGGCGGAAGCACTGAGCAGTTCTTC
>TRBD2|TRBJ2-5|TRBV5-8|NA
CASSSLAGAETQYF
TGTGCCAGCAGCAGTTTAGCGGGAGCAGAGACCCAGTACTTC
>TRBD2|TRBJ2-7|TRBV6-6|NA
CASRASGFSYEQYF
TGTGCCAGCAGGGCTAGCGGATTCTCCTACGAGCAGTACTTC
>TRBD2|TRBJ2-3|TRBV7-8|NA
CASSLVGTSSADTQYF
TGTGCCAGCAGCTTAGTTGGGACTAGCAGTGCAGATACGCAGTATTTT
>TRBD2|TRBJ2-3|TRBV28|NA
CASSAGLAGGPRIADTQYF
TGTGCCAGCAGTGCGGGACTAGCGGGAGGGCCTCGGATTGCAGATACGCAGTATTTT
>NA|TRBJ2-1|TRBV19|NA
CASSIDQRNEQFF
TGTGCCAGTAGTATAGATCAGAGGAATGAGCAGTTCTTC
>NA|TRBJ2-2|TRBV18|once
CASSVTGELFF
TGTGCCAGCTCAGTTACCGGGGAGCTGTTTTTT
>NA|TRBJ1-6|TRBV30|NA
CAWRETGNNSPLHF
TGTGCCTGGAGGGAAACAGGGAACAATTCACCCCTCCACTTT
>NA|TRBJ2-5|TRBV15|once
CATSRPKETQYF
TGTGCCACCAGCAGACCAAAAGAGACCCAGTACTTC
>TRBD1|TRBJ1-5|TRBV28|NA
CASTPVFGTGDGQPQHF
TGTGCCAGCACACCTGTATTCGGGACAGGGGACGGGCAGCCCCAGCATTTT
>NA|TRBJ2-5|TRBV5-5|NA
CASSRVGGLAETQYF
TGTGCCAGCAGCCGAGTTGGAGGCCTGGCAGAGACCCAGTACTTC
>NA|TRBJ2-1|TRBV5-1|NA
CASSLVAGSYNEQFF
TGCGCCAGCAGCTTGGTTGCGGGCTCCTACAATGAGCAGTTCTTC
>NA|TRBJ1-1|TRBV29-1|NA
CSIKNTEAFF
TGCAGCATAAAAAACACTGAAGCTTTCTTT
>TRBD1|TRBJ1-2|TRBV10-2|few
CASSEGTGPIGYTF
TGCGCCAGCAGTGAGGGGACAGGGCCGATCGGCTACACCTTC
>NA|TRBJ2-7|TRBV30|NA
CAWSVNPLGQYF
TGTGCCTGGAGTGTCAATCCCCTAGGGCAGTACTTC
>NA|TRBJ1-6|TRBV14|NA
CASSQDIWLSPLHF
TGTGCCAGCAGCCAAGATATTTGGCTTTCACCCCTCCACTTT
>TRBD1|TRBJ2-7|TRBV11-2|NA
CASSPLKRTGTYEQYF
TGTGCCAGCAGCCCCCTGAAGAGGACAGGGACCTACGAGCAGTACTTC
>NA|TRBJ2-3|TRBV7-6|NA
CASSHTPKTIPSTDTQYF
TGTGCCAGCAGCCATACACCAAAGACCATTCCTAGCACAGATACGCAGTATTTT
>NA|TRBJ1-1|TRBV4-2|NA
CASSQDREGTEAFF
TGTGCCAGCAGCCAAGACAGGGAGGGCACTGAAGCTTTCTTT
>NA|TRBJ2-7|TRBV2|NA
CASSEINGYGEQYF
TGTGCCAGCAGTGAAATAAATGGGTACGGGGAGCAGTACTTC
>TRBD1|TRBJ1-2|TRBV19|NA
CASSIGGTGTGYGYTF
TGTGCCAGTAGTATAGGGGGGACAGGGACTGGCTATGGCTACACCTTC
>TRBD2|TRBJ2-3|TRBV14|NA
CASSQESSGLSDTQYF
TGTGCCAGCAGCCAAGAATCTAGCGGGTTGAGCGATACGCAGTATTTT
>NA|TRBJ1-1|TRBV19|NA
CASREVHTEAFF
TGTGCCAGTAGGGAGGTACACACTGAAGCTTTCTTT
>TRBD1|TRBJ2-7|TRBV4-1|NA
CASSLGQGGYEQYF
TGCGCCAGCAGCCTAGGACAGGGAGGCTACGAGCAGTACTTC
>NA|TRBJ2-7|TRBV12-2|NA
CASRSKGVQGRFYEQYF
TGTGCAAGTCGCTCAAAAGGGGTTCAGGGTAGGTTCTACGAGCAGTACTTC